This is a list of T cell receptor beta chains from one sample in a study of blood T cells in healthy people across ages. TCRdb reprocessed the 5' RACE reads via MiXCR and lists one record per CDR3 protein. The sample includes roughly 1,500,000 distinct CDR3 sequences, about 43% seen only once; the top ten take roughly 7.9%. Sequencing was done on a sample of blood. Receptors were obtained from a woman in her late teens or twenties in good health. The CDR3 runs from the conserved cysteine through the conserved F or W.

v_call	cdr3_aa
TRBV20-1	CSAPFEGSGTEAFF
TRBV12-3/TRBV12-4	CASSFYRGFQETQYF
TRBV9	CASSVSGGMRLTGELFF
TRBV2	CASSLQGAEQYF
TRBV20-1	CSAREASTDTQYF
TRBV6-6	CASSNRGRKPFEETQYF
TRBV20-1	CSARDKQETQYF
TRBV27	CASSLYPSASGVETQYF
TRBV12-3/TRBV12-4	CASSRDRPPDTQYF
TRBV7-2	CASSLGRPTTDTQYF
TRBV5-1	CASSSSGTATSTDTQYF
TRBV6-2/TRBV6-3	CASSYAGQARETQYF
TRBV5-1	CAGSFQGKNTEAFF
TRBV6-2/TRBV6-3	CASTSDSGLFF
TRBV18	CASATQGREQYF
TRBV2	CASSGAGGKRQFF
TRBV28	CASTGGAAFGYGYTF
TRBV5-1	CASSFSRNSGSPRAYEQYF
TRBV14	CASSQPGQLTYEQYF
TRBV9	CASSVGDQRGGPDTQYF
TRBV7-8	CASSRPGLAGSPSYGQYF
TRBV5-1	CASSRDTNYEQYF
TRBV12-3/TRBV12-4	CASSLGQALEQYF
TRBV4-2	CASSQESLASSYNEQFF
TRBV20-1	CSAINWTSGGPQETQYF
TRBV7-6	CASSLGQAHSPLHF
TRBV12-3/TRBV12-4	CASSLAGYNTEAFF
TRBV2	CASSELGTPTDTQYF
TRBV28	CASSPIGSAGGDTQYF
TRBV29-1	CSVGALVRYLAYNEQFF
TRBV15	CATSRDRTTRMAFF
TRBV20-1	CSASQPGTGGEKLFF
TRBV11-2	CASSSDRAKNIQYF
TRBV18	CASSPQRAAGNTIYF
TRBV13	CASSPTTSGTRDTQYF
TRBV24-1	CATSAGGVSSYNEQFF
TRBV10-2	CASRSFGTSGGWAHEQYF
TRBV27	CASSLKGYSYEQYF
TRBV15	CATSRGKGSNYGYTF
TRBV7-9	CASSYYAGTGDGYTF
TRBV4-1	CASSPGQGGPDEQFF
TRBV6-5	CASSYRGDMVDTQYF
TRBV27	CAIGTGANVLTF
TRBV6-1	CASRPRTSGGGLGEQFF
TRBV9	CASSKAGGPSETQYF
TRBV9	CASSGKTGPLGNEQFF
TRBV7-2	CASSLGAYSSDNEQYF
TRBV20-1	CSAPVANYGYTF
TRBV6-6	CASSYSLGATSRREQFF
TRBV6-1	CASSLTPYQGNTGELFF
TRBV20-1	CSARETTDNYGYTF
TRBV12-3/TRBV12-4	CASSRDRTGANVLTF
TRBV6-1	CASRPTHWDSGNRSYNEQYF
TRBV6-6	CASSYRDPHSYEQYF
TRBV4-2	CASSQAWGDQPQHF
TRBV2	CASSDPEGLAGYF
TRBV28	CASSLDGGTYNEQFF
TRBV11-2	CASSLGTGVVGEQFF